A single sample is the source of the 5 T cell receptor beta chains below, sequenced in a study of blood T cell repertoires in COVID-19. Profiled with immunoSEQ multiplex PCR; TCRdb holds only in-frame clones, not every one. Of about 88,000 clones listed, about 70% are singletons. Material: peripheral blood. The receptors shown here come from a woman aged 55-69 years in a cohort sampled during active or convalescent COVID-19.

J is TRBJ2-7 and V is TRBV2; weak D call: TRBD1 (6 bases). CDR1 and CDR2 from the germline V gene are SNHLY and FYNNEI. This CDR3 comprises 16 residues. Trimming removed 7 bases at V and 6 bases at J, with 25 bases between. The CDR3 nucleotides read TGTGCCAGCACTGGGGGACCTCAAAGGGGGATCGGCGAGCAGTACTTC. Translating it yields CASTGGPQRGIGEQYF.

The V call is TRBV5-5, the J call TRBJ2-7; 7 bases match TRBD2. The germline gives CDR1 SGHKS, CDR2 YYEKEE (reference sequence). The length of the CDR3 is 14 residues. Trimming cost V 3 bases and J 5 bases; bases outside gene matches: 8. The CDR3 spells CASSWDGGRDEQYF. The CDR3 nucleotides are TGTGCCAGCAGCTGGGACGGTGGGAGGGACGAGCAGTACTTC.

The chain is built from TRBV27 and TRBJ2-2, with TRBD2 as a possible D gene (5 bases). The ends were cut back, 11 bases at V and 8 bases at J, with 21 bases in the middle. CDR1 and CDR2 from the germline V gene are MNHEY and SMNVEV (reference sequence). The CDR3 sequence is 14 residues long. Here the CDR3 reads CASRSGIRTGELFF. CDR3 nucleotide sequence: TGTGCCTCGCGGAGCGGCATCAGGACGGGGGAGCTGTTTTTT.

V and J are TRBV7-3 and TRBJ2-7; TRBD1 aligns across 7 bases. CDR1 and CDR2 from the germline V gene are SGHTA and FQGTGA. The CDR3 is made up of 15 amino acids. V trimming: 5 bases; J trimming: 3 bases; junction bases outside the gene matches: 10. The chain's CDR3 is CASSAYAGTDYEQYF. The CDR3 nucleotides are TGTGCCAGCAGCGCATACGCCGGGACAGACTACGAGCAGTACTTC.

V gene TRBV9 combines with J gene TRBJ2-3; 12 bases are a match to TRBD2. In germline, CDR1 is SGDLS, CDR2 YYNGEE. Losses at the gene ends were 0 bases for V and 6 bases for J; bases not matched to a gene: 8. The CDR3 totals 17 residues. The CDR3 protein is CASSVGTLAGGGDTQYF. CDR3 DNA: TGTGCCAGCAGCGTAGGGACACTAGCGGGGGGTGGGGATACGCAGTATTTT.